A selection of T cell receptor beta chains follows, all from one sample in a study of graft-versus-host responses after intestinal transplantation. The assay was immunoSEQ multiplex PCR, and TCRdb's table has in-frame clones only and misses some. The sample yields about 98,000 clones, about 83% seen once. The source material was PBMCs, sampled 255 days after intestinal transplant. The receptor set was obtained from a human patient who received an intestinal transplant, so some T cells may come from the graft donor. The CDR3 runs from the conserved cysteine through the conserved F or W. Fields, in order: V gene, clone size, J gene, D gene, CDR3 length, CDR3 protein, CDR3 DNA. D genes are given only for firm matches. Where a row states a size, it is once, few, many or the class of an expanded clone; other rows omit it.

>TRBV7-9|once|TRBJ1-2|-|13
CASSFGNNYGYTF
TGTGCCAGCAGCTTTGGGAATAACTATGGCTACACCTTC
>TRBV25-1|-|TRBJ1-2|-|13
CASSEGQSYGYTF
TGTGCCAGCAGTGAAGGACAGAGCTATGGCTACACCTTC
>TRBV5-4|-|TRBJ2-7|-|13
CASSRGTYYEQYF
TGTGCCAGCAGCCGGGGGACCTATTACGAGCAGTACTTC
>TRBV7-9|-|TRBJ1-1|TRBD1|12
CASSIRDREAFF
TGTGCCAGCAGCATCCGGGACAGGGAGGCTTTCTTT
>TRBV11-1|-|TRBJ2-1|-|14
CASSLETVLNEQFF
TGTGCCAGCAGCTTAGAGACAGTCCTGAATGAGCAGTTCTTC
>TRBV5-1|-|TRBJ2-1|-|13
CASSLEGGNEQFF
TGCGCCAGCAGCTTGGAGGGAGGCAATGAGCAGTTCTTC
>TRBV4-1|-|TRBJ2-5|TRBD2|18
CASSQDPTSGGALETQYF
TGCGCCAGCAGCCAAGATCCAACTAGCGGGGGGGCCTTAGAGACCCAGTACTTC
>TRBV2|-|TRBJ2-1|-|12
CASGRGYNEQFF
TGTGCCAGCGGCAGGGGCTACAATGAGCAGTTCTTC
>TRBV11-2|-|TRBJ1-5|-|12
CASSLNNQPQHF
TGTGCCAGCAGCTTAAACAATCAGCCCCAGCATTTT
>TRBV5-6|-|TRBJ1-6|TRBD1|17
CASSLVGQGLENSPLHF
TGTGCCAGCAGCTTGGTCGGACAGGGATTGGAAAATTCACCCCTCCACTTT
>TRBV7-2|once|TRBJ1-1|-|15
CASSLGPQGSTEAFF
TGTGCCAGCAGCTTAGGGCCTCAGGGGTCCACTGAAGCTTTCTTT
>TRBV7-3|-|TRBJ2-3|-|12
CASSPGGDTQYF
TGTGCCAGCAGCCCCGGGGGCGATACGCAGTATTTT
>TRBV5-1|-|TRBJ2-7|-|14
CASSLTGVGYEQYF
TGCGCCAGCAGCTTGACAGGAGTTGGCTACGAGCAGTACTTC
>TRBV28|-|TRBJ1-5|-|17
CASSPEPRWDSNQPQHF
TGTGCCAGCAGTCCGGAGCCCCGGTGGGATAGCAATCAGCCCCAGCATTTT
>TRBV28|few|TRBJ1-4|TRBD1|14
CASSGTGNLEKLFF
TGTGCCAGCAGCGGGACAGGGAATTTAGAAAAACTGTTTTTT
>TRBV6-1|-|TRBJ2-3|TRBD2|17
CASSESVAGGPGDTQYF
TGTGCCAGCAGTGAATCGGTAGCGGGAGGGCCTGGGGATACGCAGTATTTT
>TRBV10-3|-|TRBJ1-6|TRBD1|17
CAIRSGTGAGTNSPLHF
TGTGCCATCAGGTCCGGGACAGGGGCTGGAACGAATTCACCCCTCCACTTT
>TRBV15|-|TRBJ2-1|-|17
CATSPNRGLAQYNEQFF
TGTGCCACCAGCCCCAACCGCGGCCTAGCGCAATACAATGAGCAGTTCTTC
>TRBV4-2|-|TRBJ2-1|TRBD2|17
CASSQSGLAGEVNEQFF
TGTGCCAGCAGCCAATCCGGACTAGCGGGAGAGGTCAATGAGCAGTTCTTC
>TRBV18|-|TRBJ1-1|TRBD1|13
CASSPGQGAEAFF
TGTGCCAGCTCACCAGGGCAGGGGGCTGAAGCTTTCTTT
>TRBV30|-|TRBJ1-3|-|14
CAWSAGTVGNTIYF
TGTGCCTGGAGTGCCGGGACTGTTGGAAACACCATATATTTT
>TRBV2|-|TRBJ1-5|-|15
CASRPTDTSNQPQHF
TGTGCCAGCAGACCGACTGACACTAGCAATCAGCCCCAGCATTTT
>TRBV6-5|-|TRBJ2-5|-|13
CASSTGTLETQYF
TGTGCCAGCAGTACCGGGACTCTAGAGACCCAGTACTTC
>TRBV6-1|few|TRBJ2-1|-|15
CASSEDTGSGNEQFF
TGTGCCAGCAGTGAAGATACAGGGTCCGGGAATGAGCAGTTCTTC